Sequencing of this T cell receptor beta chain was carried out in a study of T cells in Graves' hyperthyroidism and ophthalmopathy. Clinical symptoms, serum thyroxine, TRAb, thyroid ultrasound and orbital computed tomography established diagnosis. Findings and limits, study-wide: Blood also contained most expanded thyroid clonotypes above 0.001.

This clonotype was detected ten times or more. Its antigen is unidentified. Regions amplified from RNA transcripts were the TCR beta CDR3 regions. The HTBI primer set served for first-round RT-PCR of the TCR CDR3. Each CDR3 protein is one row after TCRdb ran MiXCR on the multiplex PCR reads. The sample comprises more than 550,000 distinct CDR3 sequences, roughly a sixth of which are singletons, and 15% rests with the top ten. Germline values: CDR1 SGDLS, CDR2 YYNGEE. This CDR3 has 15 amino acids. The V segment lost 0 bases and the J segment 4 bases; nucleotides outside the gene matches: 4. This chain links TRBV9 with TRBJ2-1; the match to TRBD2 covers 7 bases. The sequencing input was blood. This clonotype was obtained from a man in his fifties or sixties with Graves' hyperthyroidism. The CDR3 protein is CASSVEGLLYNEQFF. In DNA, the CDR3 is TGTGCCAGCAGCGTAGAGGGACTACTATACAATGAGCAGTTCTTC.